These 17 T cell receptor beta chains were all obtained from the same sample, sequenced in a study of technical replicates of blood from several donors. TCRdb's table, derived via immunoSEQ multiplex PCR, lists solely in-frame clones and lacks some. This repertoire shows roughly 13,000 clones, approximately 95% found once; its top ten account for around 7.4%. What was sequenced was PBMCs. The source of these receptors is a human donor in good health.

This chain connects TRBV19 to TRBJ2-2, with 9 nucleotides matching TRBD1. The V segment lost 5 bases and the J segment 4 bases; nucleotides outside the gene matches: 5. This CDR3 is built from 15 residues. Per germline, CDR1 LNHDA and CDR2 SQIVND (reference sequence). CDR3 sequence (DNA): TGTGCCAGTAGTCCCGGGACAGGGACCACCGGGGAGCTGTTTTTT. Protein product: CASSPGTGTTGELFF.

The chain uses TRBV7-9 and TRBJ1-5, with D hard to call. V dropped 0 bases and J dropped 3 bases, with 3 bases sitting between them. Looked up from germline, CDR1 is SEHNR and CDR2 is FQNEAQ (reference sequence). The CDR3 runs 13 residues. The CDR3 spells CASSLALNQPQHF. The CDR3 DNA reads TGTGCCAGCAGCTTAGCCCTCAATCAGCCCCAGCATTTT.

This rearrangement joins TRBV6-5 to TRBJ1-1; 9 nucleotides align to TRBD1. The length of the CDR3 is 14 residues. V trimming: 6 bases; J trimming: 4 bases; junction bases outside the gene matches: 6. Germline CDR1 is MNHEY and CDR2 is SVGAGI. DNA for the CDR3: TGTGCCAGCAGCCTCGGGACAGGGATCACTGAAGCTTTCTTT. Encoded protein: CASSLGTGITEAFF.

The rearrangement links TRBV6-7 to TRBJ1-4; D ambiguous. TRBV6-7 is an ORF for which the function is uncertain. This CDR3 contains 15 residues. Trimming removed 6 bases from V and 0 bases from J, with 11 bases in between. CDR3 sequence: CASSCTGATNEKLFF. The DNA of the CDR3 is TGTGCCAGCAGCTGCACCGGGGCAACTAATGAAAAACTGTTTTTT.

This chain connects TRBV30 to TRBJ2-7; D gene ambiguous. Germline CDR1 and CDR2: GTSNPN and SVGIG (reference sequence). The ends were cut back, 0 bases at V and 2 bases at J, with 8 bases in the middle. This CDR3 spans 13 amino acids. CDR3 sequence: CAWSVLPPYEQYF. CDR3 nucleotides: TGTGCCTGGAGTGTACTACCCCCCTACGAGCAGTACTTC.

The chain joins TRBV6-1 to TRBJ2-1; 7 bases align to TRBD2. The V gene's germline CDR1 is MNHNS and CDR2 SASEGT. The CDR3 totals 15 residues. The junction had 5 bases not matched to a gene; V was cut back by 6 bases and J by 0 bases. The DNA of the CDR3 is TGTGCCAGCAGATCAGGGACTATCTCCTACAATGAGCAGTTCTTC. It is translated as CASRSGTISYNEQFF.

The rearrangement links TRBV4-1 to TRBJ2-3; D is possibly TRBD1 (5 bases). Germline CDR1 MGHRA, CDR2 YSYEKL. V was clipped by 0 bases and J by 0 bases, with 10 bases between them. This CDR3 has 16 residues. The DNA of the CDR3 is TGCGCCAGCAGCCAAGATTCCCGGACAAGCACAGATACGCAGTATTTT. It encodes CASSQDSRTSTDTQYF.

V and J are TRBV11-2 and TRBJ2-7; D unresolved. The CDR3 totals 14 residues. Germline values: CDR1 SGHAT, CDR2 FQNNGV. The V end lost 5 bases, the J end lost 3 bases, and 14 bases lay between the germline ends. The CDR3 loop reads CASSLGTALYEQYF. Written as DNA, the CDR3 is TGTGCCAGCAGCCTCGGCACAGCACTCTACGAGCAGTACTTC.

The chain is built from TRBV5-1 and TRBJ2-3; TRBD2 aligns across 9 bases. Germline loops: CDR1 SGHRS, CDR2 YFSETQ. The CDR3 covers 17 residues. With V trimmed by 3 bases and J by 1 base, 9 bases remained unmatched. The DNA of the CDR3 is TGCGCCAGCAGCTCCCTGTCGACTAGCGGCCGCACAGATACGCAGTATTTT. The encoded protein is CASSSLSTSGRTDTQYF.

The chain joins TRBV18 to TRBJ2-4, with a possible D match to TRBD1 (6 bases). This CDR3 contains 17 residues. V was shortened by 1 base and J by 9 bases, with 22 bases between the two germline ends. Germline V gives CDR1 KGHSH, CDR2 LQKENI. The CDR3 DNA follows: TGTGCCAGCTCACCACAAATGCGCCCGAGGGGGTTGGGCATTCAGTACTTC. This codes for CASSPQMRPRGLGIQYF. Combining the CDR3 with reference TRBV18 and TRBJ2-4 gives the whole variable domain NAGVMQNPRHLVRRRGQEARLRCSPMKGHSHVYWYRQLPEEGLKFMVYLQKENIIDESGMPKERFSAEFPKEGPSILRIQQVVRGDSAAYFCASSPQMRPRGLGIQYFGAGTRLSVL.

This chain uses TRBV10-2 with TRBJ2-2; D remains ambiguous. V shed 11 bases and J shed 1 base, with 11 bases lying between them. Per the germline V gene, CDR1 is WSHSY and CDR2 is SAAADI. The CDR3 totals 13 residues. CDR3 amino acids: CACEDLNTGELFF. For the CDR3, the DNA is TGCGCCTGCGAGGATCTGAACACCGGGGAGCTGTTTTTT.

The chain is built from TRBV5-1 and TRBJ2-7; D is unresolved. Per germline, CDR1 SGHRS and CDR2 YFSETQ. Trimming removed 6 bases at V and 2 bases at J, with 9 bases between. This CDR3 comprises 12 residues. The CDR3 is CASMADTYEQYF. CDR3 bases: TGCGCCAGCATGGCGGATACCTACGAGCAGTACTTC. Looking up the rest from reference TRBV5-1 and TRBJ2-7 gives the full variable domain: KAGVTQTPRYLIKTRGQQVTLSCSPISGHRSVSWYQQTPGQGLQFLFEYFSETQRNKGNFPGRFSGRQFSNSRSEMNVSTLELGDSALYLCASMADTYEQYFGPGTRLTVT.

This chain uses TRBV5-1 with TRBJ2-7; 13 bases align to TRBD2. J was trimmed by 4 bases and V by 0 bases; bases with no gene match: 7. Germline values: CDR1 SGHRS, CDR2 YFSETQ. The CDR3 is made up of 17 amino acids. The CDR3: CASSLGTTSGRTYEQYF. CDR3 DNA sequence: TGCGCCAGCAGCTTGGGGACGACTAGCGGGAGGACGTACGAGCAGTACTTC.

The chain employs TRBV28 and TRBJ1-5, with TRBD1 identical over 9 bases. V lost 3 bases, J lost 4 bases, and 4 bases stayed unmatched. This CDR3 is 15 amino acids long. The germline gives CDR1 MDHEN, CDR2 SYDVKM. CDR3 protein: CASSLPGQGNQPQHF. CDR3 bases: TGTGCCAGCAGTTTGCCGGGACAGGGTAATCAGCCCCAGCATTTT.

This chain joins TRBV5-4 and TRBJ2-1, with 9 bases identical to TRBD2. The CDR3 extends over 16 amino acids. The J segment lost 1 base and the V segment lost 4 bases, leaving 6 bases of the junction unmatched. Germline-derived CDR1 and CDR2 are SGHNT and YYREEE (reference sequence). The CDR3 protein is CASSLDSGGSYNEQFF. The DNA of the CDR3 is TGTGCCAGCAGCCTTGATAGCGGGGGATCCTACAATGAGCAGTTCTTC.

This sequence joins TRBV9 and TRBJ2-2; 9 bases match TRBD2. The junction had 13 bases not matched to a gene; V was cut back by 5 bases and J by 5 bases. Germline CDR1 SGDLS, CDR2 YYNGEE. The CDR3 length is 17 residues. The CDR3 reads CASSPPMGLAGTGELFF. The CDR3 DNA sequence: TGTGCCAGCAGTCCACCCATGGGACTAGCTGGAACCGGGGAGCTGTTTTTT.

The chain combines TRBV18 with TRBJ2-5; a possible D gene is TRBD2 (5 bases). V gave up 3 bases and J gave up 2 bases, with 7 bases separating them. Looked up from germline, CDR1 is KGHSH and CDR2 is LQKENI. The CDR3 sequence is 13 residues long. CDR3 protein: CASSPGSQETQYF. The CDR3 DNA is TGTGCCAGCTCACCGGGGAGTCAAGAGACCCAGTACTTC.